This T cell receptor beta chain was profiled in a study of blood T cell repertoires in COVID-19. On the study more broadly: Researchers got acute and convalescent COVID-19 samples from the United States, Italy and Spain. Sample material is recorded as cDNA or gDNA derived from T cells, B-cell-depleted T cells, or PBMCs.

The V and J ends lost 4 bases and 5 bases, in that order; junction bases with no gene match: 15. This CDR3 is 18 amino acids long. Germline assignment: CDR1 SGHVS and CDR2 FNYEAQ. Per the original methods: Counts of nucleated cells, estimated from reference gene primer amplification, were obtained. Measured with immunoSEQ multiplex PCR; TCRdb has only the in-frame clones, and not every one. The V and J calls and clone size come from that table; D and trimming were worked out from the DNA. The repertoire holds around 150,000 clones, approximately 84% seen once, with 20% to 25% in the top ten. The gene calls are TRBV7-6 and TRBJ1-1; 11 bases map to TRBD1. This TCR came from a woman older than 75 with acute or convalescent COVID-19. Sequenced: peripheral blood. As DNA, the CDR3 is TGTGCCAGCAGCTCCGGATTAGGACAGGGGGCGTCGGGGACTGAAGCTTTCTTT. This codes for CASSSGLGQGASGTEAFF.